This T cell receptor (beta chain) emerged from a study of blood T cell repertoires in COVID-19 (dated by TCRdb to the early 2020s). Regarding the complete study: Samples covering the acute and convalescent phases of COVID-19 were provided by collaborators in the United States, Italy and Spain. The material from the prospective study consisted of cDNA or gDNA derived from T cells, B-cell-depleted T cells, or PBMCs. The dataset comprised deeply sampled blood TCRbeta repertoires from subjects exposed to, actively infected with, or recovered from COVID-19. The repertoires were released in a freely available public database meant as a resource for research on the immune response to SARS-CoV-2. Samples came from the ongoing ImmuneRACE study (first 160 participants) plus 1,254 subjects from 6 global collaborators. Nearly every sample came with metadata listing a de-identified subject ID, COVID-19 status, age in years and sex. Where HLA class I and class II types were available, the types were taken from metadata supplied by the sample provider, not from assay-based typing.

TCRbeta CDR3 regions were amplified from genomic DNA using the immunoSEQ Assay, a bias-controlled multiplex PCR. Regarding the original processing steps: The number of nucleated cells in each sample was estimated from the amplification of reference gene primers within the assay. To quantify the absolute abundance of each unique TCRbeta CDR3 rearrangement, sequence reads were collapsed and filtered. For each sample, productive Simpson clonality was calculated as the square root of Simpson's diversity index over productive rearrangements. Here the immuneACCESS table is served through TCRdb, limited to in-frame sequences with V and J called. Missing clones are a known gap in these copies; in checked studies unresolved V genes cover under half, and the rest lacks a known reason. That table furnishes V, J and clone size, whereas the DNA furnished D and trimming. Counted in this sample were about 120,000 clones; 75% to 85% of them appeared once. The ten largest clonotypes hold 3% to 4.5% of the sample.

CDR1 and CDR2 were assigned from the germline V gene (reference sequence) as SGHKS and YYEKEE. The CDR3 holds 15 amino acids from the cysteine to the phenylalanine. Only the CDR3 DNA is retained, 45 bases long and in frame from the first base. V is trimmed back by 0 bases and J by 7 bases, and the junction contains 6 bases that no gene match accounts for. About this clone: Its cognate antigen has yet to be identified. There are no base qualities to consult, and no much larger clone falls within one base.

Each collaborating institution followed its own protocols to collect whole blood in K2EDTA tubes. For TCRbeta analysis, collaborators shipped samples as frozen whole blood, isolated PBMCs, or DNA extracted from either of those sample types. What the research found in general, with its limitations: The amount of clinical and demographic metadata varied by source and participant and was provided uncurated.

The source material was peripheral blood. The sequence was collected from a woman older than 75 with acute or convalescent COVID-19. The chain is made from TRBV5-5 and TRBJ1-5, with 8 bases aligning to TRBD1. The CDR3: CASSLAPGGRQPQHF. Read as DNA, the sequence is TGTGCCAGCAGCTTGGCTCCAGGGGGCCGCCAGCCCCAGCATTTT.